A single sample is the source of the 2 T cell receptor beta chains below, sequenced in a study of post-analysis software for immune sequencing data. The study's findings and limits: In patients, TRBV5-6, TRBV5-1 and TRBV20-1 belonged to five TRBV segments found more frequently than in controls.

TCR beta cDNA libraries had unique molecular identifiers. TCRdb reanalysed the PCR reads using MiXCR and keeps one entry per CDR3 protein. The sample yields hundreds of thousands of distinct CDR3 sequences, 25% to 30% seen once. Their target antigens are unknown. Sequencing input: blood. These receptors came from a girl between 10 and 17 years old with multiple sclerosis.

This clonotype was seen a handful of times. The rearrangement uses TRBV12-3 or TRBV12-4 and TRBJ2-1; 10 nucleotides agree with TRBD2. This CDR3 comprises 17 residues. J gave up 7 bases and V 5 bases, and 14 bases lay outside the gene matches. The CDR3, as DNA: TGTGCCAGCAGTCCGACGGGGAGATTAGCGGGAGGTAATGAGCAGTTCTTC. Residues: CASSPTGRLAGGNEQFF.

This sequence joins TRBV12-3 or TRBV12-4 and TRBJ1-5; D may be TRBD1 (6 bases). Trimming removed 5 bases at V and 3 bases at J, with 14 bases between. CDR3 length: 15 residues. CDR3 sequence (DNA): TGTGCCAGCAGTCGCCGACAGGCAGTCAATCAGCCCCAGCATTTT. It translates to CASSRRQAVNQPQHF.